The entry that follows covers one TCR beta chain sequence. Its antigen is not known. Assay: immunoSEQ multiplex PCR; the TCRdb copy retains only in-frame clones and omits some. The profile shows 55,000 to 80,000 clones, about nine tenths of them singletons. This record belongs to a study of radiotherapy plus CTLA-4 blockade in lung cancer. In chemo-refractory metastatic non-small-cell lung cancer, patients got ipilimumab CTLA-4 blockade together with focal radiation. Findings and limits, study-wide: An expansion of tumor-derived TCR clones occurred in blood after radiotherapy plus ipilimumab. It was early blood T cell clone dynamics, with interferon-beta, that reportedly best predicted response.

The junction had 7 bases not matched to a gene; V was cut back by 3 bases and J by 3 bases. Germline CDR1 reads MGHDK; CDR2 reads SYGVNS. This CDR3 comprises 16 residues. The clonotype was recovered from a human donor with non-small cell lung cancer that progressed on radiotherapy plus ipilimumab. This chain uses TRBV25-1 with TRBJ2-5; 10 bases map to TRBD2. Source: peripheral blood, taken from a patient treated with radiotherapy plus ipilimumab. The CDR3 here is CASSDGAGGREETQYF. CDR3 nucleotides: TGTGCCAGCAGTGATGGAGCGGGAGGGCGGGAAGAGACCCAGTACTTC.